The 31 T cell receptor beta chains below come from one sample, sequenced in a study of T cells in localized non-small cell lung cancer. Measured with immunoSEQ multiplex PCR; TCRdb has only the in-frame clones, and not every one. Seen here are tens of thousands of clones, 65% to 90% observed once, and the top ten hold 7.5% to 8%. Sequences were derived from PBMCs, sampled before any cancer treatment. All receptors derive from a man aged 35 to 70 with stage II lung adenocarcinoma.

V gene TRBV6-6 combines with J gene TRBJ2-2; possibly TRBD1 for D (5 bases). The CDR3 totals 14 residues. The germline V and J ends were trimmed by 7 bases and 4 bases, with 13 bases remaining between them. Germline loops: CDR1 MNHNY, CDR2 SVGAGI (reference sequence). CDR3 in amino acids: CASTPQVLTGELFF. The CDR3 DNA reads as TGTGCCAGCACCCCACAGGTTCTCACCGGGGAGCTGTTTTTT.

This clone was counted between two and nine times. The genes are TRBV5-1 and TRBJ2-2; no definite D call. V was clipped by 4 bases and J by 1 base, with 5 bases between them. Germline V gene lookup returns CDR1 SGHRS and CDR2 YFSETQ. CDR3 length equals 13 residues. As DNA, the CDR3 is TGCGCCAGCAGCGTCGGGAACACCGGGGAGCTGTTTTTT. Protein product: CASSVGNTGELFF.

This chain joins TRBV15 and TRBJ2-6; TRBD1 agrees at 7 bases. This CDR3 comprises 20 residues. Per the germline V gene, CDR1 is LNHNV and CDR2 is YYDKDF (reference sequence). The trim removed 0 bases at V and 1 base at J, leaving 12 bases unmatched. The DNA for the CDR3 is TGTGCCACCAGCAGAGATCAGGCCGACAGGGTTGGGTCTGGGGCCAACGTCCTGACTTTC. The encoded protein is CATSRDQADRVGSGANVLTF.

This chain links TRBV19 with TRBJ1-4; the D is unclear. CDR1 and CDR2 from the germline V gene are LNHDA and SQIVND (reference sequence). The CDR3 has 11 residues. Trimming shortened V by 3 bases and J by 4 bases, and 0 bases separated the two germline ends. The CDR3 bases are TGTGCCAGTAGTATTAATGAAAAACTGTTTTTT. As protein: CASSINEKLFF.

This chain connects TRBV28 to TRBJ2-5, with a possible D match to TRBD2 (6 bases). The ends were cut back, 8 bases at V and 4 bases at J, with 20 bases in the middle. Germline CDR1 MDHEN, CDR2 SYDVKM. The CDR3 has 15 residues. For the CDR3, the DNA is TGTGCCAGCTCCTCGGAGAGGGAGGCAGGAGAGACCCAGTACTTC. As protein: CASSSEREAGETQYF. Complete variable domain (other parts from reference TRBV28 and TRBJ2-5): DVKVTQSSRYLVKRTGEKVFLECVQDMDHENMFWYRQDPGLGLRLIYFSYDVKMKEKGDIPEGYSVSREKKERFSLILESASTNQTSMYLCASSSEREAGETQYFGPGTRLLVL.

The chain has TRBV5-1 and TRBJ2-6, with TRBD2 as a possible D gene (5 bases). This CDR3 is built from 16 residues. The germline V gene encodes CDR1 SGHRS and CDR2 YFSETQ. The ends were cut back, 0 bases at V and 1 base at J, with 8 bases in the middle. DNA of the CDR3: TGCGCCAGCAGCTTGGCCTCGGGGTCTGGGGCCAACGTCCTGACTTTC. Protein sequence: CASSLASGSGANVLTF.

The chain has TRBV27 and TRBJ1-5; D is perhaps TRBD1 (5 bases). With 3 bases removed from V and 1 base from J, the gap between germline ends came to 13 bases. This CDR3 is built from 16 residues. Germline CDR1 and CDR2: MNHEY and SMNVEV (reference sequence). The CDR3 DNA follows: TGTGCCAGCAGTTTCAAGTCCCCAGGGAGCAATCAGCCCCAGCATTTT. This translates into CASSFKSPGSNQPQHF.

The chain employs TRBV6-1 and TRBJ1-3; D is uncertain. V was trimmed by 7 bases and J by 0 bases, leaving 10 bases between them. This CDR3 is built from 14 residues. Germline CDR1 MNHNS, CDR2 SASEGT. In DNA form, the CDR3 reads TGTGCCAGCAAGGCTCTGTCCTCTGGAAACACCATATATTTT. Amino acid sequence: CASKALSSGNTIYF.

The chain is built from TRBV4-2 and TRBJ2-1, with 8 bases identical to TRBD1. Germline assignment: CDR1 LGHNA and CDR2 YNFKEQ. V was pared by 4 bases and J by 7 bases, with 9 bases of the junction left unmatched. The CDR3 loop spans 15 amino acids. The CDR3 spells CASSPMDRVENEQFF. DNA of the CDR3: TGTGCCAGCAGCCCTATGGACAGGGTAGAGAATGAGCAGTTCTTC.

The gene calls are TRBV5-1 and TRBJ1-5; D is possibly TRBD1 (5 bases). Trimming pared 2 bases from V and 6 bases from J, leaving 9 bases between. The V gene's germline CDR1 is SGHRS and CDR2 YFSETQ. This CDR3 is 13 amino acids long. CDR3 DNA sequence: TGCGCCAGCAGCTTTGGCGGGACTCAGCCCCAGCATTTT. Protein sequence: CASSFGGTQPQHF.

This clone occurred a few times. The chain links TRBV15 to TRBJ1-5; no clear D. Germline V gives CDR1 LNHNV, CDR2 YYDKDF (reference sequence). Deletions cut 5 bases from V and 1 base from J, with 12 bases between. The CDR3 consists of 15 residues. This chain's CDR3 is CATSFAPRSNQPQHF. The CDR3 DNA sequence: TGTGCCACCAGCTTCGCACCAAGGAGCAATCAGCCCCAGCATTTT.

V is TRBV28 and J is TRBJ2-7; D is possibly TRBD2 (6 bases). V was cut by 1 base and J by 3 bases, with 10 bases left in between. From germline, CDR1 is MDHEN and CDR2 SYDVKM. This CDR3 has 14 amino acids. The CDR3 coding sequence is TGTGCCAGCAGTTTATCAACGGAGGGCTACGAGCAGTACTTC. Protein sequence: CASSLSTEGYEQYF.

The rearrangement links TRBV4-3 to TRBJ2-1; tentatively, D is TRBD2 (5 bases). Trimming removed 0 bases at V and 8 bases at J, with 11 bases between. CDR1 is LGHNA and CDR2 is YSLEER in the germline V gene. This CDR3 has 14 amino acids. CDR3 in DNA: TGCGCCAGCAGCCAAGATCTAGCTCTGGATGAGCAGTTCTTC. Its protein is CASSQDLALDEQFF.

The genes are TRBV5-1 and TRBJ2-3, with 9 nucleotides matching TRBD1. Germline V gene sequence: CDR1 SGHRS, CDR2 YFSETQ. J gave up 2 bases and V 2 bases, and 3 bases lay outside the gene matches. The CDR3 length is 15 residues. The CDR3 bases are TGCGCCAGCAGCTTACAGGGGGCCCTCACAGATACGCAGTATTTT. Its translation is CASSLQGALTDTQYF.

This rearrangement joins TRBV6-5 to TRBJ2-7; D may correspond to TRBD1 or TRBD2 (5 bases each). Germline-derived CDR1 and CDR2 are MNHEY and SVGAGI. The CDR3 loop spans 11 amino acids. V was trimmed by 7 bases and J by 11 bases, leaving 15 bases between them. The CDR3 DNA follows: TGTGCCAGCACCAAAGACGGGGCTAAGTACTTC. As protein: CASTKDGAKYF.

The chain links TRBV28 to TRBJ2-7, with 8 bases that match TRBD2. The length of the CDR3 is 15 residues. The V gene's germline CDR1 is MDHEN and CDR2 SYDVKM. With 3 bases clipped from V and 3 bases from J, the junction kept 7 bases outside the gene matches. The chain's CDR3 is CASSFTRGGSYEQYF. CDR3 nucleotides: TGTGCCAGCAGTTTCACCCGGGGGGGCAGCTACGAGCAGTACTTC.

The genes are TRBV7-9 and TRBJ1-5; 9 bases match TRBD1. The V gene end was trimmed by 5 bases and the J gene end by 4 bases; junction bases not matched to a gene: 9. The CDR3 consists of 16 residues. Germline CDR1 reads SEHNR; CDR2 reads FQNEAQ (reference sequence). CDR3 loop: CASSAKTGTGNQPQHF. The CDR3 DNA is TGTGCCAGCAGCGCCAAAACGGGGACAGGGAATCAGCCCCAGCATTTT.

The CDR3 region is CASSLLVLGPSTDTQYF. CDR3 in DNA: TGTGCCAGCAGTTTATTAGTTCTGGGCCCTAGCACAGATACGCAGTATTTT. The genes are TRBV28 and TRBJ2-3; D is ambiguous. CDR3 length equals 17 residues. Trimming left V 1 base short and J 0 bases short, with 14 bases between. Germline V gene data show CDR1 as MDHEN and CDR2 as SYDVKM.

The CDR3, as DNA: TGTGCCAGCAGTCCCCAGGGGGACTCTAGCAATCAGCCCCAGCATTTT. Translation: CASSPQGDSSNQPQHF. This sequence joins TRBV27 and TRBJ1-5, with 7 bases lining up with TRBD1. The germline V gene encodes CDR1 MNHEY and CDR2 SMNVEV (reference sequence). Unmatched junction bases numbered 7, after V lost 5 bases and J lost 0 bases. The CDR3 covers 16 residues.

The chain uses TRBV19 and TRBJ2-7, with 9 bases aligning to TRBD1. V gave up 5 bases and J gave up 3 bases; unmatched junction bases: 5. The germline gives CDR1 LNHDA, CDR2 SQIVND (reference sequence). The CDR3 has 14 residues. The CDR3 here is CASSATGQGYEQYF. DNA of the CDR3: TGTGCCAGTAGTGCAACGGGACAGGGCTACGAGCAGTACTTC.

This chain uses TRBV19 with TRBJ2-7; D perhaps matches TRBD2 (5 bases). CDR1 is LNHDA, CDR2 SQIVND, per germline (reference sequence). This CDR3 has 12 amino acids. Trimming stripped 6 bases from V and 6 bases from J, with 12 bases between. CDR3: CASSPGLGEQYF. CDR3 DNA sequence: TGTGCCAGTAGCCCCGGACTCGGCGAGCAGTACTTC.

J is TRBJ1-3 and V is TRBV6-5; D not certain. Germline V CDR1 and CDR2: MNHEY, SVGAGI. V lost 2 bases and J 1 base, leaving 9 bases between the germline ends. There are 15 residues in the CDR3. The CDR3 DNA reads TGTGCCAGCAGTTACGGGCGGGGTTCTGGAAACACCATATATTTT. It encodes CASSYGRGSGNTIYF.

This chain uses TRBV19 with TRBJ2-6; D remains unclear. V lost 4 bases and J lost 0, with 10 bases in between. The CDR3 covers 16 residues. Per germline, CDR1 LNHDA and CDR2 SQIVND (reference sequence). This chain's CDR3 is CASSRVGNSGANVLTF. The CDR3 DNA sequence: TGTGCCAGTAGTAGGGTAGGTAACTCTGGGGCCAACGTCCTGACTTTC.

The chain uses TRBV6-4 and TRBJ1-5; 9 bases are a match to TRBD1. This CDR3 has 16 amino acids. With 1 base clipped from V and 4 bases from J, the junction kept 5 bases outside the gene matches. Germline V gene lookup returns CDR1 MRHNA and CDR2 SNTAGT. The DNA of the CDR3 is TGTGCCAGCAGTGACTTAGACAGGGGGTTTAATCAGCCCCAGCATTTT. Protein sequence: CASSDLDRGFNQPQHF.

This chain uses TRBV6-6 with TRBJ2-6; TRBD2 might be the D (5 bases). The CDR3 loop spans 15 amino acids. Between the trimmed V and J ends, which lost 5 bases and 2 bases, there was a span of 10 bases. The germline V gene has CDR1 MNHNY and CDR2 SVGAGI (reference sequence). The CDR3 protein is CASSTPGTGANVLTF. CDR3 DNA: TGTGCCAGCAGTACCCCGGGAACTGGGGCCAACGTCCTGACTTTC.

The V and J genes are TRBV9 and TRBJ1-4; TRBD1 is a possible D gene (6 bases). Germline V CDR1 and CDR2: SGDLS, YYNGEE. Trimming removed 4 bases at V and 7 bases at J, with 20 bases between. This CDR3 spans 16 amino acids. The CDR3 loop reads CASSSNTGSGIEKLFF. Here the CDR3 DNA reads TGTGCCAGCAGCTCAAACACAGGGTCGGGCATTGAAAAACTGTTTTTT.

The chain couples TRBV14 to TRBJ2-3; tentative D call: TRBD1 (6 bases). CDR3 size: 18 residues. Deletions cut 2 bases from V and 1 base from J, with 19 bases between. Germline-derived CDR1 and CDR2 are SGHDN and FVKESK. Here the CDR3 DNA reads TGTGCCAGCAGCCAAAGGTGTTGGGGACACCTATGCACAGATACGCAGTATTTT. It encodes CASSQRCWGHLCTDTQYF.

The CDR3 region has the DNA TGTGCCAGCAGCATGACAGGGGGCGGGTATACGCAGTATTTT. Its translation: CASSMTGGGYTQYF. The chain is built from TRBV7-3 and TRBJ2-3; TRBD1 agrees at 10 bases. V lost 5 bases, J lost 7 bases, and 6 bases stayed unmatched. Germline assignment: CDR1 SGHTA and CDR2 FQGTGA. CDR3 length: 14 amino acids.

This clone showed up just once. This rearrangement joins TRBV29-1 to TRBJ2-7, with 7 bases that match TRBD1. CDR3 length: 14 residues. The V gene end was trimmed by 3 bases and the J gene end by 2 bases; junction bases not matched to a gene: 7. Per the germline V gene, CDR1 is SQVTM and CDR2 is ANQGSEA. CDR3 protein: CSVEGRDRPYEQYF. CDR3 sequence (DNA): TGCAGCGTTGAGGGCCGGGACAGACCCTACGAGCAGTACTTC.

V usage is TRBV14 and J usage is TRBJ2-5, with TRBD2 identical over 9 bases. The CDR3 has 18 residues. Germline V gene sequence: CDR1 SGHDN, CDR2 FVKESK. The junction had 16 bases not matched to a gene; V was cut back by 4 bases and J by 4 bases. The CDR3 region is CASSRRRGGGAGAETQYF. Here the CDR3 DNA reads TGTGCCAGCAGCCGCAGACGCGGCGGGGGGGCCGGGGCAGAGACCCAGTACTTC.

The chain links TRBV18 to TRBJ2-3; D is undetermined. CDR1 and CDR2 from the germline V gene are KGHSH and LQKENI. The length of the CDR3 is 16 residues. Between the trimmed V and J ends, which lost 0 bases and 0 bases, there was a span of 10 bases. CDR3 residues: CASSPPIPISTDTQYF. CDR3 DNA: TGTGCCAGCTCACCACCGATACCAATCAGCACAGATACGCAGTATTTT.